The clone carrying this TCR beta chain was counted once. Assay: immunoSEQ multiplex PCR; the TCRdb copy retains only in-frame clones and omits some. This sample has more than 85,000 clones, with about 81% found just once. CDR3 length equals 18 residues. CDR1 and CDR2 (germline): MNHEY, SVGEGT. The V and J ends lost 0 bases and 0 bases, in that order; junction bases with no gene match: 3. The sample comes from a study of blood T cell repertoires in COVID-19. At the level of the study: PBMCs, B-cell-depleted T cells, or T cells provided the cDNA or gDNA that made up the material.

Sequenced input: peripheral blood. The chain has TRBV6-2 or TRBV6-3 and TRBJ2-2, with 11 bases fitting TRBD2. The sequence was obtained from a man older than 75 with acute or convalescent COVID-19. CDR3 in DNA: TGTGCCAGCAGTTACTCGACTAGCGGGGCCGCGAACACCGGGGAGCTGTTTTTT. Translated, it gives CASSYSTSGAANTGELFF.